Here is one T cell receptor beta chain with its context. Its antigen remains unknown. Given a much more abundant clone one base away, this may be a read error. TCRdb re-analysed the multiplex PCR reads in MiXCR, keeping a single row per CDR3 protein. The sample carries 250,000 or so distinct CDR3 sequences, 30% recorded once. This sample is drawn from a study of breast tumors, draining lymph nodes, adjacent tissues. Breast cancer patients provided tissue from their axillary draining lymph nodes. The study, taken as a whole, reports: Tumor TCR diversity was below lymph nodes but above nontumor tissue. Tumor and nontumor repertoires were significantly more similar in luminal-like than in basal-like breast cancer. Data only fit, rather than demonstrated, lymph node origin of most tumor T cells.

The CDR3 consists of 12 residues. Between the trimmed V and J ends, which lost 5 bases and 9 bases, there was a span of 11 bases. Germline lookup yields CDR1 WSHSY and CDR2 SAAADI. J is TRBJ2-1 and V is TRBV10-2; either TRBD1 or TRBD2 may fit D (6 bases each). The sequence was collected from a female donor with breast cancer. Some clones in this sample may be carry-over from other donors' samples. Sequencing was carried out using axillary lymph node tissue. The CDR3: CASSPEGGEQFF. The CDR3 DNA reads TGCGCCAGCAGTCCGGAGGGGGGTGAGCAGTTCTTC.